This T cell receptor beta chain was recovered during a study of T cell responses to AZD1222 COVID-19 vaccine. V lost 6 bases and J lost 2, with 10 bases in between. Germline-derived CDR1 and CDR2 are MNHEY and SMNVEV (reference sequence). This CDR3 region has 14 residues. Findings of the study overall: Seropositive AZD1222 recipients at baseline numbered only six or seven. Vaccine-associated CD4 TCRs spanned spike, dominant at 160-218 and 743-854. After two AZD1222 doses, spike-specific TCR breadth and depth rose versus day 0.

This clone was seen only a few times. Its antigen is still unknown. Sequencing was performed with immunoSEQ multiplex PCR; in TCRdb, only in-frame clones are kept and a portion is missing. The table shows over 55,000 clones, with 83% occurring only once. V is TRBV27 and J is TRBJ2-2, with no clear D. The sample consisted of peripheral blood, taken 28 days after the second AZD1222 dose. This clonotype was obtained from an adult who received the AZD1222 COVID-19 vaccine. For the CDR3, the DNA is TGTGCCAGCAGGTGGACGGTTAACACCGGGGAGCTGTTTTTT. Amino acid sequence: CASRWTVNTGELFF.